The TCR beta chain under discussion was sequenced for a study of OX40 agonist ivuxolimab in advanced cancers. The wider study: Eligibility rules accepted prior anti-PD-1, anti-PD-L1 or anti-CTLA-4 therapy, and 40% to 50% had some.

V gave up 6 bases and J gave up 9 bases; unmatched junction bases: 10. The CDR3 totals 14 residues. Germline V CDR1 and CDR2: SGHRS, YFSETQ. Method: immunoSEQ multiplex PCR; TCRdb's copy keeps in-frame clones and lacks some. The table shows 50,000 to 65,000 clones, with roughly 82% occurring only once. The clonotype was recovered from an adult with an advanced solid tumor such as melanoma, head and neck, liver or kidney cancer. The chain combines TRBV5-1 with TRBJ2-1; 9 bases are shared with TRBD2. Sequences were derived from CD4+ or CD8+ T cells sorted from blood, sampled in a trial of the OX40 agonist ivuxolimab. The chain's CDR3 is CASKGSGSKIEQFF. The DNA for the CDR3 is TGCGCCAGCAAGGGTAGCGGGAGCAAAATTGAGCAGTTCTTC.